This is a list of T cell receptor beta chains from one sample in a study of shared clonotypes between healthy human individuals. Generated by immunoSEQ multiplex PCR, the TCRdb table keeps only in-frame clones and is missing some. The sample carries some 2 million clones, less than 95% recorded once. Sequenced: naive CD8+ T cells sorted from blood. The receptors originated from a man between 18 and 35 years old in good health. CDR3s include the opening cysteine and the closing phenylalanine or tryptophan. Each record gives: D gene, J gene, V gene, clone size, CDR3 DNA, CDR3 protein. A D gene is named only where the DNA matches it firmly. Some rows mark clone size as missing; the rest say once, few, many or name a class of expanded clone.

NA	TRBJ1-1	TRBV2	NA	TGTGCCAGCAGTGAAGGAGCGAGGGGGACTGAAGCTTTCTTT	CASSEGARGTEAFF
NA	TRBJ1-5	TRBV2	NA	TGTGCCAGCAGTGGTGCGGGTCCCCAGCATTTT	CASSGAGPQHF
TRBD2	TRBJ2-5	TRBV7-8	NA	TGTGCCAGCAGCGGACTAGCGGACCAAGAGACCCAGTACTTC	CASSGLADQETQYF
NA	TRBJ1-1	TRBV19	NA	TGTGCCAGTAGTATAGGTCCTAACACTGAAGCTTTCTTT	CASSIGPNTEAFF
NA	TRBJ2-3	TRBV19	NA	TGTGCCAGTAGTATCTGGGATGGGGCCACAGATACGCAGTATTTT	CASSIWDGATDTQYF
NA	TRBJ2-2	TRBV9	NA	TGTGCCAGCAGCCTGGGAGCCGCCGGGGAGCTGTTTTTT	CASSLGAAGELFF
NA	TRBJ1-5	TRBV25-1	once	TGTGCCAGCAGTGAATACTTTTTTGGTCAGCCCCAGCATTTT	CASSEYFFGQPQHF
NA	TRBJ1-1	TRBV27	few	TGTGCCAGCAGTTTATTTGGACAGAACACTGAAGCTTTCTTT	CASSLFGQNTEAFF
NA	TRBJ2-1	TRBV19	NA	TGTGCCAGTAGTATACCCCCTGACCGGGCAAATGAGCAGTTCTTC	CASSIPPDRANEQFF
TRBD2	TRBJ2-7	TRBV11-1	NA	TGTGCCAGCGCCCCGGGACTAGCGGGGGCCTATATCCACGAGCAGTACTTC	CASAPGLAGAYIHEQYF
NA	TRBJ1-2	TRBV10-3	NA	TGTGCCATCAGTGAGTCACACTCGGGCTACACCTTC	CAISESHSGYTF
NA	TRBJ1-5	TRBV4-1	NA	TGCGCCAGCAGCCAAGTCCTGGGTCAGGGGATGAATCAGCCCCAGCATTTT	CASSQVLGQGMNQPQHF
NA	TRBJ2-6	TRBV27	NA	TGTGCCAGCCAGGACCGCAATTCTGGGGCCAACGTCCTGACTTTC	CASQDRNSGANVLTF